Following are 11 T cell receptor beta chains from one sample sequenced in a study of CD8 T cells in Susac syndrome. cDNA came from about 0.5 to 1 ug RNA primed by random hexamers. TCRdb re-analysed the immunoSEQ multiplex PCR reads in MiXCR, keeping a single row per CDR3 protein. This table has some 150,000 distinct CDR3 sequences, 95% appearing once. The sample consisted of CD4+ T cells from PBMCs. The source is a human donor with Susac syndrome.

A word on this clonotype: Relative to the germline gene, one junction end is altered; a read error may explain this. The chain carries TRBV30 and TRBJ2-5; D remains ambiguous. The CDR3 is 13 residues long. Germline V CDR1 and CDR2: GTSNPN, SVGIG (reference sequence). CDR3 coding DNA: TGTGCCTTGAGTTGGGGTCAGAAGGAGACCCAGTACTTC. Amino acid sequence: CALSWGQKETQYF.

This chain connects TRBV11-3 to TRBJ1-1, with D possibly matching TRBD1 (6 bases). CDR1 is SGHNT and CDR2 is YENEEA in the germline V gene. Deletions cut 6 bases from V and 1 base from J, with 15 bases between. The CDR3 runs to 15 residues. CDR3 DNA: TGTGCCAGCAGTCTAGGGGGGGGCTCGAACACTGAAGCTTTCTTT. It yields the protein CASSLGGGSNTEAFF.

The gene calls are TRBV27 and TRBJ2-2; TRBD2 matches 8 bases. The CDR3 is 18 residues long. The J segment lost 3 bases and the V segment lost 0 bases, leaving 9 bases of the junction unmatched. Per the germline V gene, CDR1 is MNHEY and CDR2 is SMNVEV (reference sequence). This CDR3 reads CASSLSPVGAGDTGELFF. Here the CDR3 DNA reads TGTGCCAGCAGTTTATCGCCCGTGGGAGCGGGGGACACCGGGGAGCTGTTTTTT.

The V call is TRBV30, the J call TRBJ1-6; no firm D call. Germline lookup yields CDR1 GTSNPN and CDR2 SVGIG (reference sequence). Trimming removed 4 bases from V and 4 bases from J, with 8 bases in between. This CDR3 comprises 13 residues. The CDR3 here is CAWTDRYNSPLHF. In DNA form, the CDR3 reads TGTGCCTGGACCGACCGGTATAATTCACCCCTCCACTTT.

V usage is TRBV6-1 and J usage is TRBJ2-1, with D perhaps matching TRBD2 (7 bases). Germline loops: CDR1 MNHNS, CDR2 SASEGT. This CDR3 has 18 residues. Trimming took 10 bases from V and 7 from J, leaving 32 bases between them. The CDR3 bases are TGTGCCATCAACCGAGCCGGGATTGGCGGGGGCCGACTAAATGAGCAGTTCTTC. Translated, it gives CAINRAGIGGGRLNEQFF.

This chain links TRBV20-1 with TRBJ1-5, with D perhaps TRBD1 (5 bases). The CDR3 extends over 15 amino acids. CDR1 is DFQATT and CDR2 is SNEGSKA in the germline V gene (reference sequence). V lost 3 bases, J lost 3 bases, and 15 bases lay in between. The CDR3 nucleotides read TGCAGTGCTAGGGCCGGGGTACAGGACAATCAGCCCCAGCATTTT. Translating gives CSARAGVQDNQPQHF.

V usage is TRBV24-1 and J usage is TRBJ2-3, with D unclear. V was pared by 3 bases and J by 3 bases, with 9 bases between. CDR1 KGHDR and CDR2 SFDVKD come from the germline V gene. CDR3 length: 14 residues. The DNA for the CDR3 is TGTGCCACCAGTGATCCAGCCGCAACAGATACGCAGTATTTT. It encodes CATSDPAATDTQYF.

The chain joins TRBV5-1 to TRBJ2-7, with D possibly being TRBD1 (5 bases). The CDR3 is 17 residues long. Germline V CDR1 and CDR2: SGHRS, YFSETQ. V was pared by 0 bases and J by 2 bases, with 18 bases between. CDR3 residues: CASSLEGRTRAAYEQYF. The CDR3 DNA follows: TGCGCCAGCAGCTTGGAAGGCCGGACAAGGGCCGCCTACGAGCAGTACTTC.

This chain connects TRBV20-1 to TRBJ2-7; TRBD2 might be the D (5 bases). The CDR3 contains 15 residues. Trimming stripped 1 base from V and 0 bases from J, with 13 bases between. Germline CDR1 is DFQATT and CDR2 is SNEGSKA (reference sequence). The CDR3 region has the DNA TGCAGTGCTAGAGGGCCTAGCCTTAGCTCCTACGAGCAGTACTTC. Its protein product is CSARGPSLSSYEQYF.

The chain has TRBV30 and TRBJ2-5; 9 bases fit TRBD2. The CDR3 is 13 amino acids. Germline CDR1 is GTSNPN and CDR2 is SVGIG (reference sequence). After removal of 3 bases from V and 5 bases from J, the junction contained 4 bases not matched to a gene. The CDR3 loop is CAWSRREGETQYF. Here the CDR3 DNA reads TGTGCCTGGAGCCGGCGGGAGGGTGAGACCCAGTACTTC.

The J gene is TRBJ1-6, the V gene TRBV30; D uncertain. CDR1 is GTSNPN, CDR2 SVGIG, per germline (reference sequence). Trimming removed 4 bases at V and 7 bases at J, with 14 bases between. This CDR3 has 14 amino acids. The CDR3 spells CAWNTDGPNSPLHF. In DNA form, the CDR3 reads TGTGCCTGGAACACCGACGGACCCAATTCACCCCTCCACTTT.